Following are 26 T cell receptor beta chains from one sample sequenced in a study of technical replicates of blood from several donors. The assay was immunoSEQ multiplex PCR, and TCRdb's table has in-frame clones only and misses some. The profile shows over 75,000 clones, about 94% of them singletons. The material sequenced was T cells isolated from PBMCs. These receptors were taken from a human donor in good health.

The V and J genes are TRBV2 and TRBJ1-1, with D perhaps matching TRBD1 (5 bases). This CDR3 has 14 amino acids. Trimming removed 5 bases from V and 0 bases from J, with 10 bases in between. The V gene's germline CDR1 is SNHLY and CDR2 FYNNEI. The CDR3, as DNA: TGTGCCAGCAGTTACAGGATCATGAACACTGAAGCTTTCTTT. Encoded protein: CASSYRIMNTEAFF.

The chain couples TRBV28 to TRBJ2-5; no definite D call. Trimming took off 5 bases at V and 7 bases at J, with 5 bases between the two ends. The germline V gene encodes CDR1 MDHEN and CDR2 SYDVKM. This CDR3 spans 10 amino acids. The chain's CDR3 is CASSAGTQYF. CDR3 coding DNA: TGTGCCAGCAGTGCAGGGACCCAGTACTTC. Full variable domain (outside the CDR3, taken from reference TRBV28 and TRBJ2-5): DVKVTQSSRYLVKRTGEKVFLECVQDMDHENMFWYRQDPGLGLRLIYFSYDVKMKEKGDIPEGYSVSREKKERFSLILESASTNQTSMYLCASSAGTQYFGPGTRLLVL.

The V gene is TRBV14, the J gene TRBJ2-5, with D perhaps matching TRBD2 (5 bases). V was trimmed by 1 base and J by 5 bases, leaving 14 bases between them. The CDR3 contains 15 residues. Germline CDR1 reads SGHDN; CDR2 reads FVKESK. The CDR3 sequence is CASSQGERVGETQYF. Written as DNA, the CDR3 is TGTGCCAGCAGCCAAGGAGAGAGGGTTGGGGAGACCCAGTACTTC.

V and J are TRBV21-1 and TRBJ1-3; the table assigns TRBD1, which was not confirmed against the DNA. TRBV21-1 is a pseudogene segment. This CDR3 is 15 amino acids long. CDR3 sequence: CASGSYRGSGNTIYF. DNA of the CDR3: TGTGCCAGCGGGTCATATAGGGGGTCAGGAAACACCATATATTTT.

As for this clone: Other DNA sequences in the sample encode the same CDR3. The chain has TRBV5-5 and TRBJ2-7, with D unresolved. Deletions cut 2 bases from V and 0 bases from J, with 9 bases between. Germline CDR1 SGHKS, CDR2 YYEKEE (reference sequence). This CDR3 is built from 14 residues. The CDR3 sequence is CASSLRTSSYEQYF. The DNA of the CDR3 is TGTGCCAGCAGCTTACGAACCAGCTCCTACGAGCAGTACTTC.

V and J are TRBV28 and TRBJ2-3; maybe TRBD2 (6 bases). Germline CDR1 and CDR2: MDHEN and SYDVKM. This CDR3 is built from 14 residues. V lost 3 bases to trimming and J lost 7 bases, with 14 bases between them. The CDR3 DNA follows: TGTGCCAGCAGTTTCCGTTCTAGCGCGTATACGCAGTATTTT. Its translation is CASSFRSSAYTQYF.

The chain uses TRBV7-9 and TRBJ2-4; possibly TRBD1 for D (5 bases). Trimming removed 5 bases from V and 0 bases from J, with 14 bases in between. CDR3 length equals 16 residues. The germline V gene has CDR1 SEHNR and CDR2 FQNEAQ (reference sequence). The CDR3 here is CASSPPLQGAKNIQYF. The CDR3 nucleotides are TGTGCCAGCAGCCCCCCGCTCCAGGGAGCCAAAAACATTCAGTACTTC.

The chain uses TRBV6-1 and TRBJ2-6; a weak D match, TRBD1 (6 bases). Germline values: CDR1 MNHNS, CDR2 SASEGT. This CDR3 has 17 amino acids. Trimming removed 3 bases at V and 0 bases at J, with 12 bases between. CDR3: CASSDTGFHSGANVLTF. The CDR3 DNA reads as TGTGCCAGCAGTGACACAGGGTTTCACTCTGGGGCCAACGTCCTGACTTTC.

The chain carries TRBV7-9 and TRBJ2-7; 9 bases are shared with TRBD1. V lost 3 bases to trimming and J lost 1 base; unmatched junction nucleotides: 4. This CDR3 region has 15 residues. The germline gives CDR1 SEHNR, CDR2 FQNEAQ (reference sequence). The CDR3 coding sequence is TGTGCCAGCAGCTTTGTGACAGGGGGTTCCTACGAGCAGTACTTC. This translates into CASSFVTGGSYEQYF. Drawing the rest from reference TRBV7-9 and TRBJ2-7, the complete variable domain is DTGVSQNPRHKITKRGQNVTFRCDPISEHNRLYWYRQTLGQGPEFLTYFQNEAQLEKSRLLSDRFSAERPKGSFSTLEIQRTEQGDSAMYLCASSFVTGGSYEQYFGPGTRLTVT.

V gene TRBV30 combines with J gene TRBJ2-7, with 7 bases fitting TRBD1. The CDR3 runs to 13 residues. Germline V gives CDR1 GTSNPN, CDR2 SVGIG (reference sequence). The trim removed 5 bases at V and 4 bases at J, leaving 8 bases unmatched. The CDR3 loop is CAWQQGFLYEQYF. As DNA, the CDR3 is TGTGCCTGGCAACAGGGGTTTTTGTACGAGCAGTACTTC.

This chain connects TRBV18 to TRBJ2-7; a weak D match, TRBD1 (6 bases). Trimming pared 4 bases from V and 6 bases from J, leaving 22 bases between. Germline CDR1 is KGHSH and CDR2 is LQKENI. This CDR3 contains 16 residues. The CDR3 sequence: CASSLLGGSTWSEQYF. For the CDR3, the DNA is TGTGCCAGCTCACTGCTAGGGGGTTCAACCTGGAGCGAGCAGTACTTC. Together with reference TRBV18 and TRBJ2-7, the CDR3 gives the full variable domain: NAGVMQNPRHLVRRRGQEARLRCSPMKGHSHVYWYRQLPEEGLKFMVYLQKENIIDESGMPKERFSAEFPKEGPSILRIQQVVRGDSAAYFCASSLLGGSTWSEQYFGPGTRLTVT.

The rearrangement links TRBV9 to TRBJ2-5, with 7 bases aligning to TRBD2. The CDR3 is 16 amino acids. CDR1 is SGDLS and CDR2 is YYNGEE in the germline V gene. The ends lost 0 bases at V and 5 bases at J; junction bases unmatched: 10. The CDR3 nucleotides read TGTGCCAGCAGCGTAGGGAATGGCGGGAGCGTCGAGACCCAGTACTTC. It yields the protein CASSVGNGGSVETQYF.

The V and J genes are TRBV28 and TRBJ1-4; TRBD1 might be the D (6 bases). This CDR3 spans 18 amino acids. The germline CDR1 and CDR2 sequences are MDHEN and SYDVKM. V was cut by 7 bases and J by 2 bases, with 23 bases left in between. CDR3 coding DNA: TGTGCCAGCACCCAAGGGGGGGCTACAGGGTCCACTAATGAAAAACTGTTTTTT. Translating gives CASTQGGATGSTNEKLFF. Supplemented by reference TRBV28 and TRBJ1-4, the full variable domain reads DVKVTQSSRYLVKRTGEKVFLECVQDMDHENMFWYRQDPGLGLRLIYFSYDVKMKEKGDIPEGYSVSREKKERFSLILESASTNQTSMYLCASTQGGATGSTNEKLFFGSGTQLSVL.

The chain links TRBV27 to TRBJ1-1, with D unresolved. Trimming stripped 6 bases from V and 2 bases from J, with 13 bases between. The germline CDR1 and CDR2 sequences are MNHEY and SMNVEV (reference sequence). The CDR3 sequence is 14 residues long. The CDR3 DNA reads TGTGCCAGCAGGCTAACAGCAATCAACACTGAAGCTTTCTTT. Amino acid sequence: CASRLTAINTEAFF.

V and J are TRBV30 and TRBJ2-5; D not certain. Germline V CDR1 and CDR2: GTSNPN, SVGIG (reference sequence). The CDR3 is 16 amino acids. The V end was cut by 0 bases, the J end by 1 base, with 15 bases between. CDR3 in DNA: TGTGCCTGGAGTGTTGGTAACTGGCGGTCCCAAGAGACCCAGTACTTC. Translation: CAWSVGNWRSQETQYF.

The CDR3 region has the DNA TGTGCCAGCTCACCTCTACAGAGCTCTGGAAACACCATATATTTT. It is translated as CASSPLQSSGNTIYF. This sequence joins TRBV18 and TRBJ1-3; no clear D. Germline V lookup: CDR1 KGHSH, CDR2 LQKENI. Trimming took off 3 bases at V and 0 bases at J, with 9 bases between the two ends. The CDR3 loop spans 15 amino acids.

V usage is TRBV30 and J usage is TRBJ1-1; D gene ambiguous. The CDR3 runs 13 residues. The germline V and J ends were trimmed by 2 bases and 7 bases, with 14 bases remaining between them. Per the germline V gene, CDR1 is GTSNPN and CDR2 is SVGIG (reference sequence). The CDR3 nucleotides are TGTGCCTGGAGTATAAGTAGAGAGATTGAAGCTTTCTTT. This encodes CAWSISREIEAFF.

The V and J genes are TRBV6-5 and TRBJ2-1, with 11 bases lining up with TRBD2. J lost 4 bases, V lost 7 bases, and 6 bases had no gene match. The CDR3 runs to 15 residues. The germline V gene encodes CDR1 MNHEY and CDR2 SVGAGI. The CDR3 sequence: CASMLPSGGYNEQFF. The CDR3 DNA is TGTGCCAGCATGCTACCTAGCGGGGGGTACAATGAGCAGTTCTTC.

The chain carries TRBV11-3 and TRBJ2-5; a weak D match, TRBD2 (5 bases). Germline CDR1 reads SGHNT; CDR2 reads YENEEA. The V end was cut by 4 bases, the J end by 2 bases, with 11 bases between. The CDR3 consists of 14 residues. The CDR3 nucleotides are TGTGCCAGCAGCTCCGGACGGGGACAAGAGACCCAGTACTTC. This translates into CASSSGRGQETQYF.

This sequence joins TRBV18 and TRBJ2-7; D remains ambiguous. This CDR3 is 14 amino acids long. Trimming left V 6 bases short and J 3 bases short, with 15 bases between. Germline CDR1 KGHSH, CDR2 LQKENI. CDR3 nucleotide sequence: TGTGCCAGCTCGAATGGTGGGCGAGACTACGAGCAGTACTTC. Translation: CASSNGGRDYEQYF.

V gene TRBV7-6 combines with J gene TRBJ1-3, with unresolved D. V dropped 1 base and J dropped 0 bases, with 10 bases sitting between them. The CDR3 contains 16 residues. CDR1 SGHVS and CDR2 FNYEAQ come from the germline V gene. CDR3 DNA sequence: TGTGCCAGCAGCTTAGATCCCGGTTACTCTGGAAACACCATATATTTT. Its protein product is CASSLDPGYSGNTIYF.

This sequence joins TRBV28 and TRBJ2-1; weak D call: TRBD2 (6 bases). Germline values: CDR1 MDHEN, CDR2 SYDVKM. The CDR3 extends over 13 amino acids. V was cut by 6 bases and J by 6 bases, with 12 bases left in between. Written as DNA, the CDR3 is TGTGCCAGCAGGGATAGCGGTTCCAATGAGCAGTTCTTC. Translating it yields CASRDSGSNEQFF.

This clone appeared a few times. The genes are TRBV6-1 and TRBJ1-5, with D tentatively TRBD1 (6 bases). The CDR3 loop spans 13 amino acids. Germline V gene lookup returns CDR1 MNHNS and CDR2 SASEGT. Trimming left V 4 bases short and J 7 bases short, with 11 bases between. The CDR3 is CASSVQGTQPQHF. CDR3 nucleotides: TGTGCCAGCAGTGTACAGGGTACGCAGCCCCAGCATTTT.

The chain is built from TRBV27 and TRBJ2-3; D is perhaps TRBD2 (5 bases). The CDR3 is made up of 15 amino acids. Trimming took off 4 bases at V and 0 bases at J, with 11 bases between the two ends. The germline V gene encodes CDR1 MNHEY and CDR2 SMNVEV (reference sequence). DNA for the CDR3: TGTGCCAGCAGTTCCCCTAGCTTCAGCACAGATACGCAGTATTTT. Translation: CASSSPSFSTDTQYF.

The table lists this clone with a count of one. At one end the junction does not follow the germline gene, possibly because of a read error. CDR3 sequence (DNA): TGTGCCAGCAGTCCTTTCGGACTAGCGCAAAAAAGGGACTTC. Translated: CASSPFGLAQKRDF. The chain joins TRBV28 to TRBJ2-7, with 9 bases that match TRBD2. From germline, CDR1 is MDHEN and CDR2 SYDVKM. This CDR3 spans 14 amino acids.

The V gene is TRBV7-6, the J gene TRBJ2-7, with D maybe TRBD1 (7 bases). Germline-derived CDR1 and CDR2 are SGHVS and FNYEAQ. The CDR3 is 16 residues long. V lost 5 bases and J 3 bases, leaving 20 bases between the germline ends. The CDR3, as DNA: TGTGCCAGCAGCACCCGTGACGCAGGGGGGCTCTACGAGCAGTACTTC. Translation gives CASSTRDAGGLYEQYF.